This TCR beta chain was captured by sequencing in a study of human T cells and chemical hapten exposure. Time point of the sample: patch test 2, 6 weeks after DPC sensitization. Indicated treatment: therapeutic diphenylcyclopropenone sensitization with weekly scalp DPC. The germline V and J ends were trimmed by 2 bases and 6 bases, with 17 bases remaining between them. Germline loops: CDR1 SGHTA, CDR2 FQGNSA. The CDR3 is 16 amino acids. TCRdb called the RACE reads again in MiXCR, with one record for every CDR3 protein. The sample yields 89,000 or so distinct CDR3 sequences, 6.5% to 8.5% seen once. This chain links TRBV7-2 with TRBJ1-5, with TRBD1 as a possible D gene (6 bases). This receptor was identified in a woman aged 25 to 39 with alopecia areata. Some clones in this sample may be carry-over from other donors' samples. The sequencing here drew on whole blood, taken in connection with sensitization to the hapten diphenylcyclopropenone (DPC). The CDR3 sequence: CASSLLGGQAAQPQHF. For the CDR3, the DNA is TGTGCCAGCAGCTTATTAGGGGGGCAGGCGGCTCAGCCCCAGCATTTT.